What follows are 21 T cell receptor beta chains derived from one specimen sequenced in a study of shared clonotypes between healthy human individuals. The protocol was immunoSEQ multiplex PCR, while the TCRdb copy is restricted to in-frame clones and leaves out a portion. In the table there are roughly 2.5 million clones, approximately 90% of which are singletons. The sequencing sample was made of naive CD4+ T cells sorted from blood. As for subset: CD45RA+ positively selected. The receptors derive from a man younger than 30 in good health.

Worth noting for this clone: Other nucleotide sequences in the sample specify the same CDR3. CDR3 sequence (DNA): TGTGCCAGCAGCGTGTTCCCCGGGGAGACCCAGTACTTC. Its protein is CASSVFPGETQYF. V usage is TRBV9 and J usage is TRBJ2-5; D gene unclear. CDR3 size: 13 residues. Looked up from germline, CDR1 is SGDLS and CDR2 is YYNGEE. The germline V and J ends were trimmed by 2 bases and 5 bases, with 10 bases remaining between them.

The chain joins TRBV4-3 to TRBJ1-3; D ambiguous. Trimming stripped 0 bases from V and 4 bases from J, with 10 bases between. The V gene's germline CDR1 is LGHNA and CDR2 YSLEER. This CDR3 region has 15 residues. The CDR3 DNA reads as TGCGCCAGCAGCCAAGATGGGTCCTCCGGAAACACCATATATTTT. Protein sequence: CASSQDGSSGNTIYF.

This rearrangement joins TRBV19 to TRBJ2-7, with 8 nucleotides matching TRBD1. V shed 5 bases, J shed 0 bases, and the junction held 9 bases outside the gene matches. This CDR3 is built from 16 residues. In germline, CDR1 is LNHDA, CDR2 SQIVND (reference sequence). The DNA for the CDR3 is TGTGCCAGTAGTTCCCTTGGACAGGGCAGCTCCTACGAGCAGTACTTC. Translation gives CASSSLGQGSSYEQYF.

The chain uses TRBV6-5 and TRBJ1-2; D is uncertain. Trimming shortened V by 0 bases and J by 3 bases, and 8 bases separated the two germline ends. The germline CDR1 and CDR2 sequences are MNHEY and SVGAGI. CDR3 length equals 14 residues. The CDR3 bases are TGTGCCAGCAGTTACTCGAACAGCTACTATGGCTACACCTTC. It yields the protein CASSYSNSYYGYTF.

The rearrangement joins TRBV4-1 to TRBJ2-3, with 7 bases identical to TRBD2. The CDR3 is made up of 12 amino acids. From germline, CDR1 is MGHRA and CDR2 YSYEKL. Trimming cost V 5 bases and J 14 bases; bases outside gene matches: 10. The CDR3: CASSTPAGPRYF. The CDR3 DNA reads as TGCGCCAGCAGCACGCCAGCGGGGCCCAGGTATTTT.

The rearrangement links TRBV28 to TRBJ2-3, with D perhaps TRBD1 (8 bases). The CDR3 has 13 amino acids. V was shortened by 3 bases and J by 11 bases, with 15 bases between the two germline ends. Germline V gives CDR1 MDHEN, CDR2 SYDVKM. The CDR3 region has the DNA TGTGCCAGCAGTTTCCAGGACAGGGAGGGGCAGTATTTT. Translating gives CASSFQDREGQYF.

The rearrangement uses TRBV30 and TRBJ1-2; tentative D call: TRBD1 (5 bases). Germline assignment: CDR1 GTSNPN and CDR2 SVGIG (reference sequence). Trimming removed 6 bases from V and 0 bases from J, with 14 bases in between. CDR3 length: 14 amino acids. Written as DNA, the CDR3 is TGTGCCTGTACACCCAGGGCGGCTAACTATGGCTACACCTTC. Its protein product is CACTPRAANYGYTF.

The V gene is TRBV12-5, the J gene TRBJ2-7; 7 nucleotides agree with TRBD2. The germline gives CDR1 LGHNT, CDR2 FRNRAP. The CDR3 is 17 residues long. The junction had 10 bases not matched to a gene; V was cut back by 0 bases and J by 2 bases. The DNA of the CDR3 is TGTGCTAGTGGTTTGGTACTGTATCGGGACTATCCCTACGAGCAGTACTTC. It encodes CASGLVLYRDYPYEQYF.

The CDR3 coding sequence is TGTGCCAGCAGCCCGGGACAGGGGACCGAACCCCTCCACTTT. Its protein is CASSPGQGTEPLHF. This chain uses TRBV6-5 with TRBJ1-6; 10 bases are a match to TRBD1. The CDR3 totals 14 residues. Germline CDR1 is MNHEY and CDR2 is SVGAGI. The V gene end was trimmed by 6 bases and the J gene end by 12 bases; junction bases not matched to a gene: 8.

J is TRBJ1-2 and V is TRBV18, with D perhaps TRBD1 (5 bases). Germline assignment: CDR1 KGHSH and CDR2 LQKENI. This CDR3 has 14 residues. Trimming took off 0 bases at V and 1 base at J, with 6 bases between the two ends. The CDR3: CASSPPGVNYGYTF. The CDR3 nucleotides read TGTGCCAGCTCACCACCGGGGGTTAACTATGGCTACACCTTC.

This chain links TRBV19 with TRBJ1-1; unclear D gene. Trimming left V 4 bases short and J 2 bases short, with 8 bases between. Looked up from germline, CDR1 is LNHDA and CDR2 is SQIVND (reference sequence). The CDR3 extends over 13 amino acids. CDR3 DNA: TGTGCCAGTAGTAGCTCAATAAACACTGAAGCTTTCTTT. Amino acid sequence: CASSSSINTEAFF.

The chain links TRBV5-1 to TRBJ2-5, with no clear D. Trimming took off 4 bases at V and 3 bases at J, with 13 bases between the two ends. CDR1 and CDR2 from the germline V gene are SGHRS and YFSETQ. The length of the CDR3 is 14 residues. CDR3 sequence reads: CASSPERPKETQYF. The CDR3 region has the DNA TGCGCCAGCAGCCCCGAAAGGCCCAAAGAGACCCAGTACTTC.

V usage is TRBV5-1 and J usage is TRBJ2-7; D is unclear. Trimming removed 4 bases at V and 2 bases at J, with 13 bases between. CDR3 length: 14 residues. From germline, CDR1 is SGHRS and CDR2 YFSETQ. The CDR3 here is CASSPTPQPYEQYF. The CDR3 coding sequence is TGCGCCAGCAGCCCCACGCCCCAACCCTACGAGCAGTACTTC.

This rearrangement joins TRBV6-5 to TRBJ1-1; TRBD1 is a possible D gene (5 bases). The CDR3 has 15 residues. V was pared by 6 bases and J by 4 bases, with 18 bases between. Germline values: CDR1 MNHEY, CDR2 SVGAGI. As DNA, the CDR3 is TGTGCCAGCAGCCGATCCCCCGGGGGTAGCACTGAAGCTTTCTTT. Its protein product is CASSRSPGGSTEAFF.

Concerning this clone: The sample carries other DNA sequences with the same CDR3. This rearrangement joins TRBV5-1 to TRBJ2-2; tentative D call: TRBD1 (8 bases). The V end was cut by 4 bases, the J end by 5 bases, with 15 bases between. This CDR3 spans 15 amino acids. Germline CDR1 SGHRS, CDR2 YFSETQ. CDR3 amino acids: CASSTGQGGTGELFF. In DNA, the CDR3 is TGCGCCAGCAGCACAGGACAGGGAGGGACCGGGGAGCTGTTTTTT.

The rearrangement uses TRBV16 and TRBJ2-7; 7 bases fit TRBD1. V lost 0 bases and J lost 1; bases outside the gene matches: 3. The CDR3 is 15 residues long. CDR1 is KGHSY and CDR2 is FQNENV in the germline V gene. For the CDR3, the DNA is TGTGCCAGCAGCCAATCTTGGGACAGATCCTACGAGCAGTACTTC. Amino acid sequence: CASSQSWDRSYEQYF.

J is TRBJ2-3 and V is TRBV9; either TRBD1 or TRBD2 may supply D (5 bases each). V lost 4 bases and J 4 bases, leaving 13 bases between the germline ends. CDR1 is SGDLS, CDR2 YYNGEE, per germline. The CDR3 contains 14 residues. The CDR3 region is CASSSRGWADTQYF. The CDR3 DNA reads TGTGCCAGCAGCAGTCGGGGCTGGGCAGATACGCAGTATTTT.

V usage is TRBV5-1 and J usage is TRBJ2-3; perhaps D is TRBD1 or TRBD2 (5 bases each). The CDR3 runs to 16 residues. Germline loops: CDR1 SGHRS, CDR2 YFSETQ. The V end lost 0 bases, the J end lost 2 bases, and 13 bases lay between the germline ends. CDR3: CASSLAPGTLTDTQYF. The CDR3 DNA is TGCGCCAGCAGCTTGGCCCCAGGGACCCTCACAGATACGCAGTATTTT.

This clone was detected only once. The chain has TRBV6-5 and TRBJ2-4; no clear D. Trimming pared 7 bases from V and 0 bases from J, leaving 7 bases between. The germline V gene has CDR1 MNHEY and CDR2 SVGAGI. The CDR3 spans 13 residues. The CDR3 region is CASIDLAKNIQYF. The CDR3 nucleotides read TGTGCCAGCATCGACTTAGCCAAAAACATTCAGTACTTC.

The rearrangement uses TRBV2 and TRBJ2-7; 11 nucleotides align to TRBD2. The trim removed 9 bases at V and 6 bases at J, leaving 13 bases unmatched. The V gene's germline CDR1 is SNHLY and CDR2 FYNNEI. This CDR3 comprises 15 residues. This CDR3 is CASTRTSGSLGEQYF. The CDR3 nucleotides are TGTGCCAGTACTAGAACTAGCGGGAGTTTGGGCGAGCAGTACTTC.

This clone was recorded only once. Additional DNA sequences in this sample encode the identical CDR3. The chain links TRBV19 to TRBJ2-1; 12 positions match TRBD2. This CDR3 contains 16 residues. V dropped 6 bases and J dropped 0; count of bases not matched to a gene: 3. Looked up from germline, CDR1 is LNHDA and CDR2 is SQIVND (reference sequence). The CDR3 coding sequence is TGTGCCAGTAGCAAACTAGCGGGAGGCTCCTACAATGAGCAGTTCTTC. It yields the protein CASSKLAGGSYNEQFF.